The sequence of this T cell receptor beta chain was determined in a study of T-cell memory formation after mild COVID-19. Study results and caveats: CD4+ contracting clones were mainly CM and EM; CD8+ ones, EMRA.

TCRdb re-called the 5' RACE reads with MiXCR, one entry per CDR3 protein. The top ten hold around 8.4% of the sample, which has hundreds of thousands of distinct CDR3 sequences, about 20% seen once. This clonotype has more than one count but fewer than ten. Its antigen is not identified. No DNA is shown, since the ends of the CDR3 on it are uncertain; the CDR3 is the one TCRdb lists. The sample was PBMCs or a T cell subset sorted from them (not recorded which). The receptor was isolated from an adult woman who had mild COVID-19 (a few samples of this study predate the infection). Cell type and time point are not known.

CDR3 region: CASSSSGWGNEQFF. The chain recombines TRBV12-3 or TRBV12-4 with TRBJ2-1; TRBD1 reflects the table's D call only, with no check against the DNA. The CDR3 contains 14 residues when both ends are counted.